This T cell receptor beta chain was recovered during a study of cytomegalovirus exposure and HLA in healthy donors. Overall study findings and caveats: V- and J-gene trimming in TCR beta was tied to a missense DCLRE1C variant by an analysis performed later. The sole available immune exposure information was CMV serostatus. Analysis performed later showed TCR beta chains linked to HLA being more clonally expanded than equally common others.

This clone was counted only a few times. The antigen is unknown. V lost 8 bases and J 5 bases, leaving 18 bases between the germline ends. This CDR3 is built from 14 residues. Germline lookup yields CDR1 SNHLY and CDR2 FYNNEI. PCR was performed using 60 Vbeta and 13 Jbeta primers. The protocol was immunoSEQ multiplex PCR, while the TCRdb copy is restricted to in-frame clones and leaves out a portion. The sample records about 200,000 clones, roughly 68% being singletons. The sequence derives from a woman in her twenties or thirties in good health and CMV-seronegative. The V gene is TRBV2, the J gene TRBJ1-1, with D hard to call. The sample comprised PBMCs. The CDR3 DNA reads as TGTGCCAGCCGAGACTTGGAGAGTTGGACTGAAGCTTTCTTT. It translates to CASRDLESWTEAFF.